These 9 T cell receptor beta chains were sequenced from one sample in a study of cytomegalovirus exposure and HLA in healthy donors. PCR primers comprised 60 Vbeta and 13 Jbeta primers. Measured with immunoSEQ multiplex PCR; TCRdb has only the in-frame clones, and not every one. The table lists around 190,000 clones, around 80% of them singletons. Input material: PBMCs. Every receptor here comes from a woman in her thirties or forties in good health and CMV-seronegative.

V and J are TRBV2 and TRBJ1-1, with D perhaps matching TRBD1 (6 bases). V shed 7 bases and J shed 3 bases, with 12 bases lying between them. The CDR3 spans 13 residues. Germline assignment: CDR1 SNHLY and CDR2 FYNNEI. The CDR3 DNA follows: TGTGCCAGCAACCGACAGGCACACACTGAAGCTTTCTTT. Translated: CASNRQAHTEAFF.

The CDR3 loop reads CASRGQPGETQYF. DNA for the CDR3: TGTGCCAGCAGAGGACAGCCCGGAGAGACCCAGTACTTC. The chain recombines TRBV6-5 with TRBJ2-5; a possible D gene is TRBD1 (6 bases). The germline V gene has CDR1 MNHEY and CDR2 SVGAGI. Trimming took off 6 bases at V and 4 bases at J, with 12 bases between the two ends. The CDR3 is 13 residues long.

The V gene is TRBV10-3, the J gene TRBJ1-1, with 10 nucleotides matching TRBD1. The CDR3 is made up of 15 amino acids. Germline lookup yields CDR1 ENHRY and CDR2 SYGVKD. Germline trimming cut 4 bases from V and 4 bases from J; bases unmatched to any gene: 6. The CDR3 coding sequence is TGTGCCATCAGTGTGGGACAGGGGAGGAGCACTGAAGCTTTCTTT. Its translation: CAISVGQGRSTEAFF.

The chain is built from TRBV6-1 and TRBJ1-1; TRBD1 matches at 8 bases. Germline V gene data show CDR1 as MNHNS and CDR2 as SASEGT. This CDR3 has 14 residues. V shed 7 bases and J 6 bases; nucleotides not matched to a gene: 10. The CDR3 protein is CASIRQGQSAEAFF. CDR3 nucleotide sequence: TGTGCCAGCATTAGACAGGGGCAATCCGCTGAAGCTTTCTTT.

This clone was counted only a few times. The chain uses TRBV6-6 and TRBJ1-5; D call uncertain. Trimming cost V 5 bases and J 2 bases, with 13 bases left between them. The CDR3 loop spans 15 amino acids. CDR1 and CDR2 from the germline V gene are MNHNY and SVGAGI (reference sequence). The CDR3 region has the DNA TGTGCCAGCAGTCCTCGTGGGAGCGGCAATCAGCCCCAGCATTTT. It translates to CASSPRGSGNQPQHF.

There are a few counts of this clone. The chain employs TRBV9 and TRBJ2-7, with D tentatively TRBD2 (6 bases). The CDR3 totals 13 residues. The germline V gene encodes CDR1 SGDLS and CDR2 YYNGEE. V was pared by 0 bases and J by 6 bases, with 10 bases between. CDR3 nucleotide sequence: TGTGCCAGCAGCGTAGCTGTGGGGGGCGAGCAGTACTTC. Its protein is CASSVAVGGEQYF.

The chain uses TRBV4-3 and TRBJ1-1; D ambiguous. CDR1 is LGHNA, CDR2 YSLEER, per germline. CDR3 length equals 14 residues. Trimming removed 0 bases from V and 1 base from J, with 6 bases in between. The DNA of the CDR3 is TGCGCCAGCAGCCAAGATTCGAGGAACACTGAAGCTTTCTTT. Its protein product is CASSQDSRNTEAFF.

This chain uses TRBV18 with TRBJ1-3; D gene unclear. This CDR3 spans 17 amino acids. Per the germline V gene, CDR1 is KGHSH and CDR2 is LQKENI. The V end was cut by 6 bases, the J end by 4 bases, with 22 bases between. The CDR3 reads CASSPTTSNSRGNTIYF. The CDR3 bases are TGTGCCAGCTCCCCAACCACCTCAAACAGCAGAGGAAACACCATATATTTT.

This clone was picked up one time. The chain uses TRBV19 and TRBJ1-5; D unclear. The CDR3 spans 16 residues. Trimming pared 3 bases from V and 1 base from J, leaving 13 bases between. Per germline, CDR1 LNHDA and CDR2 SQIVND (reference sequence). The CDR3 here is CASSMGWGGSNQPQHF. The CDR3 nucleotides are TGTGCCAGTAGTATGGGGTGGGGAGGAAGCAATCAGCCCCAGCATTTT.